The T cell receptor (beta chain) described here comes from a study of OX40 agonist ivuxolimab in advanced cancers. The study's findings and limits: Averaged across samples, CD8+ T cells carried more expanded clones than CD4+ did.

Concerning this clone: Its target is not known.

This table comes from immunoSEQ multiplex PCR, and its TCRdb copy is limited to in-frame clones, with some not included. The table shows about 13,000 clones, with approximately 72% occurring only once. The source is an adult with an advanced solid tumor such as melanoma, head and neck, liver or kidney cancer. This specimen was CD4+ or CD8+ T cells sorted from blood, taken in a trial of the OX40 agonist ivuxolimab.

The CDR3 sequence is CASSLANEQFF. As DNA, the CDR3 is TGTGCCAGCAGCTTAGCTAATGAGCAGTTCTTC. The chain is built from TRBV7-9 and TRBJ2-1; unclear D gene. V lost 0 bases, J lost 7 bases, and 1 base lay in between. CDR3 size: 11 residues. Germline CDR1 reads SEHNR; CDR2 reads FQNEAQ (reference sequence).